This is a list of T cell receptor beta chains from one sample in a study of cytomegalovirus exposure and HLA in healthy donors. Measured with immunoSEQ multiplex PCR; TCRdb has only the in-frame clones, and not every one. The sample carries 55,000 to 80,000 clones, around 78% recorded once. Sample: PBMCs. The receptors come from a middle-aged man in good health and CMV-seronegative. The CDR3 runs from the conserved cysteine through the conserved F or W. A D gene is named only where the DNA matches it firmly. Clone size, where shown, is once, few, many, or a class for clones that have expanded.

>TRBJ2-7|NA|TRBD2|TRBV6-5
CASRKAGGPLEQYF
TGTGCCAGCAGAAAAGCGGGGGGGCCTCTCGAGCAGTACTTC
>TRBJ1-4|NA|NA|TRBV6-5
CASSSFPGEKLFF
TGTGCCAGCAGTTCCTTTCCCGGTGAAAAACTGTTTTTT
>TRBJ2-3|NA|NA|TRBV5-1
CASSLPLASTDTQYF
TGCGCCAGCAGCTTGCCTCTTGCTAGCACAGATACGCAGTACTTT
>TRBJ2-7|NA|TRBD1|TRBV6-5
CASKEGQGDYEQYF
TGTGCCAGCAAAGAGGGACAGGGGGACTACGAGCAGTACTTC
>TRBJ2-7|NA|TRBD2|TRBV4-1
CASSLTPGLVAYEQYF
TGCGCCAGCAGCCTAACTCCGGGACTAGTGGCCTACGAGCAGTACTTC
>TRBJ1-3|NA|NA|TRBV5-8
CASSLGQTSGNTIYF
TGTGCCAGCAGCTTAGGACAGACCTCTGGAAACACCATATATTTT
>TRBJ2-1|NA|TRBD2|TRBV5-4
CASSPAPSGREWGQFF
TGTGCCAGCAGCCCGGCCCCCAGCGGGAGAGAGTGGGGGCAGTTCTTC
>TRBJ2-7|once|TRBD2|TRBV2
CASSGGLAGPSEQYF
TGTGCCAGCAGTGGCGGGCTAGCGGGGCCGTCCGAGCAGTACTTC
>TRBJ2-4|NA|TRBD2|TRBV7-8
CASSSLAGGKNIQYF
TGTGCCAGCAGCTCTCTAGCGGGAGGAAAAAACATTCAGTACTTC
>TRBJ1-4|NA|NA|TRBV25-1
CASALLGLGTNEKLFF
TGTGCCAGCGCCCTCCTTGGGCTGGGTACTAATGAAAAACTGTTTTTT
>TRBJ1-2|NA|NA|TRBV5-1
CASGGSWGKTYGYTF
TGCGCCAGCGGAGGGTCTTGGGGAAAAACCTATGGCTACACCTTC
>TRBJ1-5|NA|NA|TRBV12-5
CASGLGSGENGNQPQHF
TGTGCTAGTGGTTTGGGTAGCGGGGAGAATGGCAATCAGCCCCAGCATTTT
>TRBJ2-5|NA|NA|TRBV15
CATSRGTRAQETQYF
TGTGCCACCAGCAGAGGGACCAGGGCCCAAGAGACCCAGTACTTC
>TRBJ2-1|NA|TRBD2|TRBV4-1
CASSLLRTSGGPINEQFF
TGCGCCAGCAGCCTCCTGAGGACTAGCGGGGGGCCTATCAATGAGCAGTTCTTC
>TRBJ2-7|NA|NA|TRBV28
CASSLPGDYEQYF
TGTGCCAGCAGTCTACCGGGTGACTACGAGCAGTACTTC
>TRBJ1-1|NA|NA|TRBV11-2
CASSGAGRGFTEAFF
TGTGCCAGCAGCGGAGCCGGCAGGGGATTCACTGAAGCTTTCTTT
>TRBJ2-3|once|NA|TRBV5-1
CASSLGSWTDTQYF
TGCGCCAGCAGCTTGGGGAGCTGGACAGATACGCAGTATTTT
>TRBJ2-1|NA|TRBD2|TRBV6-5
CASSLQAGGYNEQFF
TGTGCCAGCAGTCTTCAAGCGGGAGGGTACAATGAGCAGTTCTTC
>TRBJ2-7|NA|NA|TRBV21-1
CASSNNGRRLSYEQYF
TGTGCCAGCAGCAACAATGGCAGGCGCCTCTCCTACGAGCAGTACTTC
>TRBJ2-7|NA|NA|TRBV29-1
CSTQQDSYEQYF
TGCAGCACCCAACAGGACTCCTACGAGCAGTACTTC
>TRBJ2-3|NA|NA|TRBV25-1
CASSVSQTGTDTQYF
TGTGCCAGCAGTGTGTCCCAAACGGGGACAGATACGCAGTATTTT
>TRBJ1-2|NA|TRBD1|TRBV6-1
CASSEVHGTGGAYGYTF
TGTGCCAGCAGTGAGGTTCACGGGACAGGGGGCGCCTATGGCTACACCTTC